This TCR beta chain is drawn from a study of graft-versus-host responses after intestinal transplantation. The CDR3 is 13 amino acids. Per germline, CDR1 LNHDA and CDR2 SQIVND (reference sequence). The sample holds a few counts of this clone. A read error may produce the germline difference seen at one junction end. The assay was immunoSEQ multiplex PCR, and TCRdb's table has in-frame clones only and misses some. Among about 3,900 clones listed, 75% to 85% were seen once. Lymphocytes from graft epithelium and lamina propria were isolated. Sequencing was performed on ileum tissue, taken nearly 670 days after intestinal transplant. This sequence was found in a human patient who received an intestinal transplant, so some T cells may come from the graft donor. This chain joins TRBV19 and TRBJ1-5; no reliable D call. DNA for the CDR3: TGTGCAAGTAGGGTTGATAGCAATCAGCCCCAGCATTTT. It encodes CASRVDSNQPQHF. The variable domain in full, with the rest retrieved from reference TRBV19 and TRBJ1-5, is DGGITQSPKYLFRKEGQNVTLSCEQNLNHDAMYWYRQDPGQGLRLIYYSQIVNDFQKGDIAEGYSVSREKKESFPLTVTSAQKNPTAFYLCASRVDSNQPQHFGDGTRLSIL.